These T cell receptor beta chains were read from a single sample in a study of shared clonotypes between healthy human individuals. Sequencing was performed with immunoSEQ multiplex PCR; in TCRdb, only in-frame clones are kept and a portion is missing. The sample contains 450,000 to 700,000 clones, 95% of which appear only once. The sequenced sample consisted of naive CD8+ T cells sorted from blood. These receptor sequences come from a woman younger than 45 in good health. Both conserved end residues are part of each CDR3. Fields, in order: D gene, V gene, J gene, CDR3 DNA, CDR3 protein. D genes are given only for firm matches.

-	TRBV28	TRBJ1-2	TGTGCCAGCAGTTTTAGATGGGATTATGGCTACACCTTC	CASSFRWDYGYTF
TRBD1	TRBV27	TRBJ2-7	TGTGCCAGCACAAAGACAGGGGCTGCCTACGAGCAGTACTTC	CASTKTGAAYEQYF
-	TRBV29-1	TRBJ2-7	TGCAGCGTTGAACTAGCCCAGGCCTACGAGCAGTACTTC	CSVELAQAYEQYF
-	TRBV27	TRBJ2-7	TGTGCCAGCAGTTTATTGGGGAGTGCCTACGAGCAGTACTTC	CASSLLGSAYEQYF
TRBD2	TRBV28	TRBJ2-1	TGTGCCAGCAGTTTAGGGACTAGCACGCAGTTCTTC	CASSLGTSTQFF
-	TRBV25-1	TRBJ1-2	TGTGCCAGCAGTGCCACACAATTCGGAAGCTATGGCTACACCTTC	CASSATQFGSYGYTF
-	TRBV27	TRBJ2-1	TGTGCCAGCAGTTTGAGGGGATACAATGAGCAGTTCTTC	CASSLRGYNEQFF
-	TRBV19	TRBJ1-2	TGTGCCACCACGGTTAGCAACGACTATGGCTACACCTTC	CATTVSNDYGYTF
-	TRBV28	TRBJ2-7	TGTGCCATCAAATGGGCGGGGAGCTACGAGCAGTACTTC	CAIKWAGSYEQYF
TRBD2	TRBV28	TRBJ2-7	TGTGCCAGCAGTTTCCCCGCGGGAGGAGTCTACGAGCAGTACTTC	CASSFPAGGVYEQYF
-	TRBV25-1	TRBJ2-3	TGTGCCAGCAGATCTAGTTGGACAGGCACAGATACGCAGTATTTT	CASRSSWTGTDTQYF
-	TRBV28	TRBJ1-2	TGTGCCAGCAGTCTGGGTGGGGTAGCGTACGGCTACACCTTC	CASSLGGVAYGYTF
TRBD1	TRBV4-2	TRBJ2-7	TGTGCCAGCAGCCAAGACCCCGGGACAGGGGGTATCATCGGCGACGAGCAGTACTTC	CASSQDPGTGGIIGDEQYF
-	TRBV15	TRBJ2-7	TGTGCCACCAGCAGAGATCCGGGAGCCTACGAGCAGTACTTC	CATSRDPGAYEQYF
-	TRBV7-3	TRBJ2-3	TGTGCCAGCAGCCCCGTAGGGGGCACAGATACGCAGTATTTT	CASSPVGGTDTQYF
-	TRBV28	TRBJ2-2	TGTGCCAGCACCAATAAACCCCTGCCCTACACCGGGGAGCTGTTTTTT	CASTNKPLPYTGELFF